This T cell receptor (beta chain) was sequenced in a study of OX40 agonist ivuxolimab in advanced cancers. General study results and limits: Among the lowest peripheral clonal expansion occurred in 0.1-3.0 mg/kg partial responders. Expanded peripheral T cells had an undetermined antigen specificity.

For this clone: The antigen remains undetermined. Sequence at one end of the junction differs from germline and may be a read error.

TCRdb's table, derived via immunoSEQ multiplex PCR, lists solely in-frame clones and lacks some. This sample has 100,000 or so clones; about 96% occur once, and the top ten carry roughly 2.1%. Patients were excluded for autoimmune disease history or systemic immunosuppression. This CDR3 has 15 amino acids. In germline, CDR1 is SQVTM, CDR2 ANQGSEA. The TCR sequence derives from an adult with an advanced solid tumor such as melanoma, head and neck, liver or kidney cancer. The rearrangement links TRBV29-1 to TRBJ2-5, with D perhaps TRBD1 or TRBD2 (5 bases each). The specimen comprised CD4+ or CD8+ T cells sorted from blood, sampled in a trial of the OX40 agonist ivuxolimab. CDR3 protein: CSFDPGTGYQETQYF. The CDR3 DNA is TGCAGCTTTGACCCCGGGACGGGGTACCAAGAGACCCAGTACTTC.